This TCR beta chain was retrieved from a study of shared T cell receptors in the human thymus. Profiled with immunoSEQ multiplex PCR; TCRdb holds only in-frame clones, not every one. In the table there are more than 300,000 clones, around 95% of which are singletons. Germline V gene data show CDR1 as MDHEN and CDR2 as SYDVKM. The CDR3 totals 15 residues. V gave up 5 bases and J gave up 2 bases, with 13 bases separating them. The sequencing input was thymocytes. This TCR was recovered from a human donor. The rearrangement links TRBV28 to TRBJ1-5; tentative D call: TRBD1 (5 bases). CDR3 sequence: CASSTGGRRNQPQHF. Written as DNA, the CDR3 is TGTGCCAGCAGTACGGGGGGGAGACGCAATCAGCCCCAGCATTTT.